The 11 T cell receptor beta chains reported below all come from one sample, sequenced in a study of CD4 T cells in relation to SARS-CoV-2 and coronaviruses. Profiling relied on immunoSEQ multiplex PCR, and the TCRdb table lists in-frame clones only, not all of them. The profile covers tens of thousands of clones, with around 85% appearing a single time and 3% to 3.5% taken by the ten largest. The specimen sequenced was memory CD4+ T cells from PBMCs. The receptors originated from an adult with COVID-19.

This clone was recorded once. V is TRBV7-8 and J is TRBJ1-3; 8 nucleotides align to TRBD1. Germline loops: CDR1 SGHVS, CDR2 FQNEAQ. The CDR3 is 14 amino acids. Trimming removed 5 bases from V and 2 bases from J; junction bases left unmatched: 2. CDR3 protein: CASSQDRAGNTIYF. CDR3 coding DNA: TGTGCCAGCAGCCAGGACAGGGCTGGAAACACCATATATTTT.

The chain combines TRBV5-1 with TRBJ2-3; D is possibly TRBD1 (6 bases). The length of the CDR3 is 18 residues. V lost 4 bases and J lost 1, with 22 bases in between. Germline assignment: CDR1 SGHRS and CDR2 YFSETQ. The CDR3 loop reads CASSPLSRSGHRTDTQYF. The CDR3 DNA reads as TGCGCCAGCAGCCCTCTATCCCGATCGGGACACCGCACAGATACGCAGTATTTT.

The V gene is TRBV7-8, the J gene TRBJ2-1; D may be TRBD1 (6 bases). The germline gives CDR1 SGHVS, CDR2 FQNEAQ. V lost 3 bases, J lost 6 bases, and 21 bases lay in between. The CDR3 covers 17 residues. CDR3 region: CASSFGLWGQRINEQFF. DNA of the CDR3: TGTGCCAGCAGCTTCGGGTTGTGGGGGCAGAGGATCAATGAGCAGTTCTTC.

In its sample, this clone was seen once. The chain combines TRBV5-1 with TRBJ2-7, with a weak D call TRBD2 (5 bases). CDR1 SGHRS and CDR2 YFSETQ come from the germline V gene. Trimming pared 2 bases from V and 2 bases from J, leaving 14 bases between. This CDR3 has 15 residues. The DNA for the CDR3 is TGCGCCAGCAGCTTATCAGGAGGATACCCCTACGAGCAGTACTTC. It specifies CASSLSGGYPYEQYF.

The rearrangement links TRBV5-1 to TRBJ1-2; D call uncertain. Germline V gene sequence: CDR1 SGHRS, CDR2 YFSETQ. V shed 0 bases and J shed 8 bases, with 11 bases lying between them. The CDR3 contains 13 residues. The CDR3 here is CASSLVKFSGYTF. The CDR3 bases are TGCGCCAGCAGCTTGGTAAAATTCTCGGGCTACACCTTC.

This chain joins TRBV29-1 and TRBJ2-1; 7 nucleotides match TRBD2. The CDR3 sequence is 15 residues long. Germline CDR1 SQVTM, CDR2 ANQGSEA. The junction had 6 bases not matched to a gene; V was cut back by 4 bases and J by 0 bases. The CDR3, as DNA: TGCAGCGTTGGAGCGAGCGGGATCTCCTACAATGAGCAGTTCTTC. It specifies CSVGASGISYNEQFF.

The rearrangement joins TRBV7-3 to TRBJ2-7, with D unclear. The CDR3 runs 15 residues. Germline V gives CDR1 SGHTA, CDR2 FQGTGA. Trimming removed 0 bases from V and 2 bases from J, with 11 bases in between. This CDR3 is CASSLTGSPTYEQYF. CDR3 sequence (DNA): TGTGCCAGCAGCTTAACAGGGTCTCCTACCTACGAGCAGTACTTC. The variable domain in full, completed from reference TRBV7-3 and TRBJ2-7, reads GAGVSQTPSNKVTEKGKYVELRCDPISGHTALYWYRQSLGQGPEFLIYFQGTGAADDSGLPNDRFFAVRPEGSVSTLKIQRTERGDSAVYLCASSLTGSPTYEQYFGPGTRLTVT.

This chain connects TRBV28 to TRBJ2-7; TRBD1 might be the D (6 bases). The CDR3 extends over 15 amino acids. Germline-derived CDR1 and CDR2 are MDHEN and SYDVKM. The V and J ends lost 6 bases and 1 base respectively, with 16 bases between them. In nucleotides, the CDR3 is TGTGCCAGCAGCTCCTTACAGGGTTTATCCTACGAGCAGTACTTC. It yields the protein CASSSLQGLSYEQYF. The whole variable domain, remainder taken from reference TRBV28 and TRBJ2-7, is DVKVTQSSRYLVKRTGEKVFLECVQDMDHENMFWYRQDPGLGLRLIYFSYDVKMKEKGDIPEGYSVSREKKERFSLILESASTNQTSMYLCASSSLQGLSYEQYFGPGTRLTVT.

A remark on this clone: Other DNA sequences in this specimen translate into the identical CDR3. The J gene is TRBJ2-1, the V gene TRBV11-3; TRBD1 might be the D (6 bases). The V end lost 1 base, the J end lost 2 bases, and 6 bases lay between the germline ends. Germline-derived CDR1 and CDR2 are SGHNT and YENEEA. The CDR3 is 14 amino acids. Written as DNA, the CDR3 is TGTGCCAGCAGCTTAGGACAGGCCTACAATGAGCAGTTCTTC. Translation: CASSLGQAYNEQFF.

The rearrangement joins TRBV25-1 to TRBJ2-1, with 11 positions matching TRBD2. The CDR3 is made up of 13 amino acids. After removal of 7 bases from V and 10 bases from J, the junction contained 6 bases not matched to a gene. The germline V gene has CDR1 MGHDK and CDR2 SYGVNS. CDR3 region: CASTTSGSWEQFF. The CDR3 nucleotides read TGTGCCAGCACCACTAGCGGGAGCTGGGAGCAGTTCTTC.

The V gene is TRBV14, the J gene TRBJ2-3, with 7 bases lining up with TRBD1. From germline, CDR1 is SGHDN and CDR2 FVKESK. The V segment lost 5 bases and the J segment 5 bases; nucleotides outside the gene matches: 13. This CDR3 has 16 amino acids. This chain's CDR3 is CASSNRGFGLGDTQYF. For the CDR3, the DNA is TGTGCCAGCAGCAACAGGGGCTTTGGTCTGGGAGATACGCAGTATTTT.